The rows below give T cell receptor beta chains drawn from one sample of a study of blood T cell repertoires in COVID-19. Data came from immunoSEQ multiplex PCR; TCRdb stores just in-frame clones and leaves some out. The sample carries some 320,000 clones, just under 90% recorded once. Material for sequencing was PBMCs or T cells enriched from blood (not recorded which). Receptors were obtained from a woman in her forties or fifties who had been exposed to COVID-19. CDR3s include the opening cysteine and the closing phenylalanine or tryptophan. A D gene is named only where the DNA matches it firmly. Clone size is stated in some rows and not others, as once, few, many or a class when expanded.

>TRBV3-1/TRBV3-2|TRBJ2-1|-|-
CASSQGEWQFF
TGTGCCAGCAGCCAGGGAGAGTGGCAGTTCTTC
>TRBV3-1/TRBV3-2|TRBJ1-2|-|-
CASSSTPRDGYTF
TGTGCCAGCAGCTCCACCCCGAGGGATGGCTACACCTTC
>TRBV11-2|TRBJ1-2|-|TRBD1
CASSLDSTGAGGYTF
TGTGCCAGCAGCTTAGACTCGACAGGGGCTGGTGGCTACACCTTC
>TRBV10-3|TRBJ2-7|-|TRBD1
CAISEAGQGAVRQYF
TGTGCCATCAGTGAGGCGGGACAGGGGGCGGTACGGCAGTACTTC
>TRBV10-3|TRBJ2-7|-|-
CAIRRDSEQYF
TGTGCCATCAGGCGGGACTCCGAGCAGTACTTC
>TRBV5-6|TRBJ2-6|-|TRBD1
CASRTQGAFGANVLTF
TGTGCCAGCAGAACCCAGGGGGCGTTTGGGGCCAACGTCCTGACTTTC
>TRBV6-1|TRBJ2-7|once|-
CASSENGGTLEQYF
TGTGCCAGCAGTGAGAACGGGGGGACACTCGAGCAGTACTTC
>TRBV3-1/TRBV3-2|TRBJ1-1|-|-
CASSQTRVSEAFF
TGTGCCAGCAGCCAGACCCGGGTCTCTGAAGCTTTCTTT
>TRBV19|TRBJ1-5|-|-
CASSFRTPGRNQPQHF
TGTGCCAGTAGTTTCCGGACACCAGGTCGCAATCAGCCCCAGCATTTT
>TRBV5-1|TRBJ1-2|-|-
CASSPQDGTNYGYTF
TGCGCCAGCAGCCCCCAGGACGGGACTAACTATGGCTACACCTTC
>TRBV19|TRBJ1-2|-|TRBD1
CASTIPGQDYGYTF
TGTGCCAGTACCATTCCCGGACAGGACTATGGCTACACCTTC
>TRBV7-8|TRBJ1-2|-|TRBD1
CASDSLGGQGYYGYTF
TGTGCCAGCGACTCTCTCGGGGGACAGGGCTACTATGGCTACACCTTC
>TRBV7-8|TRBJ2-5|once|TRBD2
CASSSTQTGGAHF
TGTGCCAGCAGCTCAACACAGACCGGGGGGGCACACTTC
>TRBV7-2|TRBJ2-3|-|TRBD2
CASSLERGGADTQYF
TGTGCCAGCAGCTTAGAACGGGGGGGGGCGGATACGCAGTATTTT
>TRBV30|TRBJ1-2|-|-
CAWSVTRYGYTF
TGTGCCTGGAGTGTGACTAGATATGGCTACACCTTC
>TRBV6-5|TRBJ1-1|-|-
CASIPLDRMNTEAFF
TGTGCCAGCATTCCCCTGGACAGAATGAACACTGAAGCTTTCTTT
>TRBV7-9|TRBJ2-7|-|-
CASSLARDSYEQYF
TGTGCCAGCAGCTTAGCGCGGGACTCCTACGAGCAGTACTTC
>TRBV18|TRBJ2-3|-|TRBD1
CASSPLDRGIADTQYF
TGTGCCAGCTCACCTTTGGACAGGGGGATCGCAGATACGCAGTATTTT
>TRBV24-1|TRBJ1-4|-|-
CATSDARYAEKLFF
TGTGCCACCAGTGATGCCCGGTACGCTGAAAAACTGTTTTTT
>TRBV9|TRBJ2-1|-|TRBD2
CASSVDPGTSGAEQFF
TGTGCCAGCAGCGTAGATCCGGGGACTAGCGGGGCGGAGCAGTTCTTC
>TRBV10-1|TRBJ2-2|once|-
CASSGFSTGELFF
TGCGCCAGCAGTGGTTTCTCGACCGGGGAGCTGTTTTTT
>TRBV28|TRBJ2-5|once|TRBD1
CASSLDRKTQYF
TGTGCCAGCAGTTTGGACAGGAAGACCCAGTACTTC
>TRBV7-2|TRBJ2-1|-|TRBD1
CASSSGTGATYNEQFF
TGTGCCAGCAGCTCGGGGACAGGGGCAACCTACAATGAGCAGTTCTTC
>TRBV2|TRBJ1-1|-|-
CASSTQDTEAFF
TGTGCCAGCAGTACACAGGACACTGAAGCTTTCTTT
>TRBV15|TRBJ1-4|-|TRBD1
CATSRDLTGGLEKLFF
TGTGCCACCAGCAGAGATCTGACAGGGGGCCTTGAAAAACTGTTTTTT
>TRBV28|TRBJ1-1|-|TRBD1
CASTAGGKGTEAFF
TGTGCCAGCACGGCAGGGGGCAAGGGGACTGAAGCTTTCTTT
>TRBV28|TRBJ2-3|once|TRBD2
CASSFQRGGLDTQYF
TGTGCCAGCAGTTTCCAGCGGGGGGGATTAGATACGCAGTATTTT
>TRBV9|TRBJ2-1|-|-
CASSVVPEGYEQFF
TGTGCCAGCAGCGTAGTCCCGGAGGGTTATGAGCAGTTCTTC
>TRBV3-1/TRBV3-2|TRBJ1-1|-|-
CASSQGGLSEAFF
TGTGCCAGCAGCCAAGGGGGCCTCTCTGAAGCTTTCTTT
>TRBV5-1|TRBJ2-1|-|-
CASSLDVNNEQFF
TGCGCCAGCAGCTTGGATGTAAACAATGAGCAGTTCTTC
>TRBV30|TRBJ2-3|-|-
CAWSVQGTDTQYF
TGTGCCTGGAGTGTGCAGGGTACAGATACGCAGTATTTT
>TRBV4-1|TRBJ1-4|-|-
CASSQETTVANEKLFF
TGCGCCAGCAGCCAGGAGACGACGGTAGCAAATGAAAAACTGTTTTTT
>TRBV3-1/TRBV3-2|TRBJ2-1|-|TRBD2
CASSLPGLAASYNEQFF
TGTGCCAGCAGCCTCCCGGGACTAGCCGCCTCCTACAATGAGCAGTTCTTC
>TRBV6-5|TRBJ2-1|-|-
CASTSGLSSYNEQFF
TGTGCCAGCACAAGCGGTCTGAGCTCCTACAATGAGCAGTTCTTC
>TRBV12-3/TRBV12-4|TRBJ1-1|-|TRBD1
CASTENRGSEAFF
TGTGCCAGCACCGAGAACAGGGGGTCTGAAGCTTTCTTT
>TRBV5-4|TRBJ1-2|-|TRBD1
CASSQMGQNYGYTF
TGTGCCAGCAGCCAAATGGGACAGAACTATGGCTACACCTTC
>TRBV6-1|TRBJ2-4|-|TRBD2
CASSEASGGNIQYF
TGTGCCAGCAGTGAAGCTAGCGGGGGAAACATTCAGTACTTC
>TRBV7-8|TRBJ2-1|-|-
CASSLVEVSYNEQFF
TGTGCCAGCAGCTTAGTTGAGGTCTCCTACAATGAGCAGTTCTTC
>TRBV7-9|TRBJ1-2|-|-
CASSSADLTGYTF
TGTGCCAGCAGCTCCGCCGACTTGACCGGCTACACCTTC
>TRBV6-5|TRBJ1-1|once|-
CASVRAMNTEAFF
TGTGCCAGCGTCCGTGCGATGAACACTGAAGCTTTCTTT
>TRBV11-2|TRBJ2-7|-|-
CASSLLGHLGDEQYF
TGTGCCAGCAGCTTACTGGGACACCTAGGGGACGAGCAGTACTTC
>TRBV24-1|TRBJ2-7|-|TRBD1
CATISGQGGEQYF
TGTGCCACCATCTCCGGACAGGGTGGCGAGCAGTACTTC
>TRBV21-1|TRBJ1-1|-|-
CASSKYGDRAAGNTEAFF
TGTGCCAGCAGCAAATACGGCGACAGGGCGGCCGGGAACACTGAAGCTTTCTTT
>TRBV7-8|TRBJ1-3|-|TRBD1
CASSSLWGQGGNTIYF
TGTGCCAGCAGTAGCCTGTGGGGACAGGGGGGAAACACCATATATTTT